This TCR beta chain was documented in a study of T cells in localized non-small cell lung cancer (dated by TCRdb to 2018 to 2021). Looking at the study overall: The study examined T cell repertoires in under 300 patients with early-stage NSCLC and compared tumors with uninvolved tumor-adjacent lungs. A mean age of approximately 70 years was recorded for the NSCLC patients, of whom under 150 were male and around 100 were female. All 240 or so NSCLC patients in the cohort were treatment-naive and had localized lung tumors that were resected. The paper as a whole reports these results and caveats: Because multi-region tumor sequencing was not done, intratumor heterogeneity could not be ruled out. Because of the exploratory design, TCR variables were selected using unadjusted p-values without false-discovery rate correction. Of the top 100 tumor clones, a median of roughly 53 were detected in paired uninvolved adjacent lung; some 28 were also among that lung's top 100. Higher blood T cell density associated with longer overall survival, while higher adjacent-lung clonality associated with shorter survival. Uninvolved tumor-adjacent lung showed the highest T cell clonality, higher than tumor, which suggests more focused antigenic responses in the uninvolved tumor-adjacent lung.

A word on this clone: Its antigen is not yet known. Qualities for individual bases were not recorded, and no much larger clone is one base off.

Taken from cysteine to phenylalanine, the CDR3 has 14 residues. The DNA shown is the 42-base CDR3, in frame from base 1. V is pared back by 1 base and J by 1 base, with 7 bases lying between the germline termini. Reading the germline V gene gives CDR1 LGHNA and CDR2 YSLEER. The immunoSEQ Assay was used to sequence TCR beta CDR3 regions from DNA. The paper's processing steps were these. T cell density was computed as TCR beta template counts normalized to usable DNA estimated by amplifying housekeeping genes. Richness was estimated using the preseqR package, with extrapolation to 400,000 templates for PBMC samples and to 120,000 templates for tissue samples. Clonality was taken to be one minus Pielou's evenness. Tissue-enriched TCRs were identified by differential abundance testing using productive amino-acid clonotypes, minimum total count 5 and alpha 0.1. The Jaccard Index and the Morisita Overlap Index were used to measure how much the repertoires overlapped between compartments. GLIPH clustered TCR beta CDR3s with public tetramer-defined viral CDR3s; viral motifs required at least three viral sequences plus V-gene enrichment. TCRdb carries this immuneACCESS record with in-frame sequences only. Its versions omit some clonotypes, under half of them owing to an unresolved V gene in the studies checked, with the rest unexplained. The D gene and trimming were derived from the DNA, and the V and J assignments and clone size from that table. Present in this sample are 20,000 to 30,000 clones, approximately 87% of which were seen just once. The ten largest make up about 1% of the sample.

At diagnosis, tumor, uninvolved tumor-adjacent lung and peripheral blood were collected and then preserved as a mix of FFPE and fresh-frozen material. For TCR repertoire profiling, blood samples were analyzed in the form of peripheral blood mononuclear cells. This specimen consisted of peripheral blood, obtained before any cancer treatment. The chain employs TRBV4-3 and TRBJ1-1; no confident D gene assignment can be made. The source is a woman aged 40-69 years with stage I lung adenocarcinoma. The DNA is TGCGCCAGCAGCCAAGCTCCTGGGAACACTGAAGCTTTCTTT. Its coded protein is CASSQAPGNTEAFF.